A single sample gave rise to the 13 T cell receptor beta chains below, sequenced in a study of Graves' ophthalmopathy and Graves' hyperthyroidism. TCR beta CDR3 regions were amplified from RNA transcripts. An initial RT-PCR round employing HTBI primers preceded a second-round multiplex PCR. MiXCR, applied by TCRdb to the multiplex PCR reads, yields one record per CDR3 protein. The table has about 390,000 distinct CDR3 sequences, 15% seen once. The sequenced sample was peripheral blood. These receptors originate from a woman younger than 35 with stable Graves' hyperthyroidism.

This clonotype was detected many times. This chain joins TRBV4-1 and TRBJ1-2; 8 bases match TRBD1. Trimming at V came to 1 base and at J to 6 bases, leaving 4 bases not matched to a gene. Germline assignment: CDR1 MGHRA and CDR2 YSYEKL. The CDR3 sequence is 14 residues long. DNA of the CDR3: TGCGCCAGCAGCCAAGCCCCAGGGGGCCATGGCTACACCTTC. Translating gives CASSQAPGGHGYTF.

As regards this clonotype: A read error may be the cause here, since a much bigger clone is one base away. The rearrangement links TRBV6-1 to TRBJ1-6, with D hard to call. V shed 3 bases and J shed 7 bases, with 13 bases lying between them. Germline V lookup: CDR1 MNHNS, CDR2 SASEGT. The CDR3 sequence is 15 residues long. The DNA for the CDR3 is TGTGCCAGCAGTGAGTCTCCCGAAATGAATTCACCCCTCCACTTT. Translated, it gives CASSESPEMNSPLHF.

This clonotype occurred many times. The chain employs TRBV9 and TRBJ1-2; 9 nucleotides align to TRBD1. CDR1 and CDR2 (germline): SGDLS, YYNGEE. Trimming took 4 bases from V and 6 from J; bases not matched to a gene: 7. The CDR3 spans 14 residues. CDR3 bases: TGTGCCAGCAGCACCTCACAGGGGGCTAATGGCTACACCTTC. Amino acids: CASSTSQGANGYTF.

The gene calls are TRBV24-1 and TRBJ1-5; a possible D gene is TRBD1 (5 bases). The germline V and J ends were trimmed by 0 bases and 4 bases, with 18 bases remaining between them. The CDR3 contains 18 residues. The germline V gene encodes CDR1 KGHDR and CDR2 SFDVKD. The CDR3 region has the DNA TGTGCCACCAGTGATTTGCCTGGGGCACGTCTATCAAATCAGCCCCAGCATTTT. The encoded protein is CATSDLPGARLSNQPQHF.

This clonotype has at least ten counts. This sequence joins TRBV2 and TRBJ2-7; D possibly corresponds to TRBD2 (5 bases). The germline gives CDR1 SNHLY, CDR2 FYNNEI. The V gene lost 1 base and the J gene lost 4 bases, with 11 bases spanning the gap. The CDR3 consists of 14 residues. This CDR3 is CASSEDGVSYEQYF. DNA for the CDR3: TGTGCCAGCAGTGAAGACGGGGTGTCATACGAGCAGTACTTC.

The V call is TRBV13, the J call TRBJ1-1, with D uncertain. V lost 0 bases and J lost 3, with 8 bases in between. The V gene's germline CDR1 is PRHDT and CDR2 FYEKMQ (reference sequence). The CDR3 is made up of 14 amino acids. CDR3 protein: CASSLGGFDTEAFF. CDR3 nucleotide sequence: TGTGCCAGCAGCTTAGGAGGATTCGACACTGAAGCTTTCTTT.

This clonotype has at least ten counts. The chain recombines TRBV7-6 with TRBJ1-5; 8 bases align to TRBD1. Germline loops: CDR1 SGHVS, CDR2 FNYEAQ. The CDR3 loop spans 16 amino acids. Trimming at V came to 1 base and at J to 6 bases, leaving 8 bases not matched to a gene. CDR3 sequence: CASSLEAGGASQPQHF. CDR3 sequence (DNA): TGTGCCAGCAGCTTAGAGGCAGGGGGCGCGTCTCAGCCCCAGCATTTT.

This clonotype was seen more than once but under ten times. The V gene is TRBV5-1, the J gene TRBJ1-5; a weak D match, TRBD1 (6 bases). CDR1 SGHRS and CDR2 YFSETQ come from the germline V gene. Trimming took 2 bases from V and 6 from J, leaving 12 bases between them. The CDR3 has 14 residues. This chain's CDR3 is CASSFRGEGQPQHF. CDR3 bases: TGCGCCAGCAGCTTCAGGGGTGAGGGTCAGCCCCAGCATTTT.

The V call is TRBV6-1, the J call TRBJ1-1; D gene ambiguous. Germline loops: CDR1 MNHNS, CDR2 SASEGT. The CDR3 extends over 13 amino acids. The ends were cut back, 3 bases at V and 3 bases at J, with 8 bases in the middle. In nucleotides, the CDR3 is TGTGCCAGCAGTGAGGGTACGGACACTGAAGCTTTCTTT. Amino acid sequence: CASSEGTDTEAFF.

This clonotype appeared many times. The chain recombines TRBV27 with TRBJ1-1; D not certain. The V and J ends lost 3 bases and 0 bases respectively, with 8 bases between them. This CDR3 comprises 14 residues. The germline CDR1 and CDR2 sequences are MNHEY and SMNVEV (reference sequence). The CDR3 nucleotides are TGTGCCAGCAGTTTTAAAGAGATGAACACTGAAGCTTTCTTT. It translates to CASSFKEMNTEAFF.

This clonotype came up a few times. The V gene is TRBV6-1, the J gene TRBJ1-2; 8 bases are a match to TRBD1. Germline CDR1 is MNHNS and CDR2 is SASEGT. J gave up 8 bases and V 3 bases, and 11 bases lay outside the gene matches. The CDR3 loop spans 15 amino acids. CDR3 residues: CASSDRTGKDRGYTF. The CDR3 DNA reads as TGTGCCAGCAGTGACCGGACAGGGAAGGATCGAGGCTACACCTTC.

This clonotype was detected many times. This chain links TRBV2 with TRBJ1-1; D is uncertain. The CDR3 extends over 13 amino acids. Germline CDR1 and CDR2: SNHLY and FYNNEI. V lost 7 bases to trimming and J lost 1 base, with 10 bases between them. The CDR3 sequence: CASIGQANTEAFF. The CDR3 coding sequence is TGTGCCAGCATCGGGCAGGCGAACACTGAAGCTTTCTTT.

The table lists this clonotype with many counts. The chain has TRBV12-3 or TRBV12-4 and TRBJ1-2; D is uncertain. This CDR3 is built from 12 residues. The germline V and J ends were trimmed by 5 bases and 4 bases, with 8 bases remaining between them. CDR3: CASSPPPYGYTF. CDR3 sequence (DNA): TGTGCCAGCAGTCCCCCACCCTATGGCTACACCTTC.